This T cell receptor beta chain was obtained from a study of blood T cells in healthy people across ages. Findings and caveats of the study: Not knowing donor CMV status may have confounded expanded clonotype changes.

Through a sample-barcoded 5' primer and a J-beta primer mix, a second PCR was run for roughly 6 to 11 cycles. MiXCR, run by TCRdb on the 5' RACE reads, gives a single entry per CDR3 protein. The sample yields 1.4 million or so distinct CDR3 sequences, approximately 39% seen once. Regarding this clonotype: Its target is unknown. At one boundary the junction diverges from the germline segment, which might be a read error.

The sequence was obtained from a woman younger than 30 in good health. What was sequenced was blood.

CDR3 in amino acids: CASSALAGGCNGQFF. The CDR3 nucleotides read TGTGCCAGCAGCGCTTTAGCGGGGGGTTGCAATGGGCAGTTCTTC. V and J are TRBV13 and TRBJ2-1; 10 positions match TRBD2. CDR3 length equals 15 residues. Germline V gives CDR1 PRHDT, CDR2 FYEKMQ (reference sequence).